This TCR beta chain is from a study of T cells in Graves' hyperthyroidism and ophthalmopathy. Amplified TCR beta CDR3 regions derived from RNA transcripts. The TCR CDR3 was amplified in a first-round RT-PCR using the HTBI primer set. TCRdb recomputed calls from the multiplex PCR reads with MiXCR, one row per CDR3 protein. The sample consists of 650,000 to 700,000 distinct CDR3 sequences, 15% to 20% of them appearing once. CDR1 is MNHEY, CDR2 SVGAGI, per germline. Trimming took 2 bases from V and 5 from J, leaving 12 bases between them. CDR3 size: 14 residues. This receptor was obtained from a man over 45 with Graves' hyperthyroidism. Specimen: blood. The chain has TRBV6-5 and TRBJ1-2; tentative D call: TRBD1 (5 bases). Here the CDR3 reads CASSYARGGYGYTF. CDR3 nucleotides: TGTGCCAGCAGTTACGCTAGGGGCGGGTATGGCTACACCTTC.